What follows is one TCR beta chain and its context. Its specificity is not known. Primers included in the PCR were 60 Vbeta and 13 Jbeta primers. TCRdb's copy holds only in-frame clones and misses some; the assay was immunoSEQ multiplex PCR. Among some 91,000 clones listed, approximately 76% were seen once. This sample was included in a study of cytomegalovirus exposure and HLA in healthy donors. Study-wide results and caveats: Earlier analysis yielded a pattern in which most TCR beta V segments were productive about 90% or about 30% of the time. It emerged from a later analysis that several of the most significant clusters appeared to be linked to common viral pathogens.

The junction had 6 bases not matched to a gene; V was cut back by 6 bases and J by 6 bases. CDR1 is ENHRY, CDR2 SYGVKD, per germline. CDR3 length equals 15 residues. The clonotype was recovered from a man aged 35 to 55 in good health and CMV-seropositive. The V and J genes are TRBV10-3 and TRBJ2-1; 12 nucleotides match TRBD1. Sequencing was carried out using PBMCs. The CDR3 region has the DNA TGTGCCATCAGCCAGGGACAGGGGGCCTTCAATGAGCAGTTCTTC. This codes for CAISQGQGAFNEQFF.